This T cell receptor beta chain was recovered during a study of shared clonotypes between healthy human individuals. Study conclusions and caveats: The small donor group covered limited genetic and exposure diversity. The expectation was that sequencing depth would affect clonotype sharing among donors.

Researchers sequenced unsorted PBMC DNA using ten immunoSEQ deep assay plates. Generated by immunoSEQ multiplex PCR, the TCRdb table keeps only in-frame clones and is missing some. The table includes roughly 450,000 clones, more than 65% detected once. Of note for this clone: Its specificity is not known.

This CDR3 has 15 amino acids. CDR1 is MNHEY, CDR2 SVGAGI, per germline. V lost 4 bases to trimming and J lost 2 bases, with 12 bases between them. Material for sequencing was PBMCs. V and J are TRBV6-5 and TRBJ2-1; D is possibly TRBD1 (6 bases). This TCR came from a woman in her forties in good health. Some clones in this sample may be carry-over from other donors' samples. This CDR3 reads CASSLQGEAYNEQFF. CDR3 DNA: TGTGCCAGCAGTTTACAGGGTGAAGCCTACAATGAGCAGTTCTTC.